These T cell receptor beta chains were read from a single sample in a study of radiation and T cells in renal cell carcinoma. The repertoire was sequenced with immunoSEQ multiplex PCR; TCRdb's copy has only in-frame clones and lacks some. Among about 43,000 clones, around four fifths were seen once, and the ten largest hold 25% to 30%. The input for sequencing was blood, taken from a patient whose treatment included radiotherapy and nephrectomy. The receptors were gathered from a woman between 70 and 85 years old with renal cell carcinoma. Both conserved end residues are part of each CDR3. The D gene is left open where the match is weak. Clone size, where shown, is once, few, many, or a class for clones that have expanded.

clone_size | j_call | v_call | d_call | cdr3_length | cdr3_nt | cdr3_aa
- | TRBJ2-7 | TRBV5-6 | - | 14 | TGTGCCAGCAGCTCATTCGGGGGCTTTTACGAGCAGTACTTC | CASSSFGGFYEQYF
- | TRBJ2-7 | TRBV2 | - | 13 | TGTGCCAGCAGCGCCAGGGGGGACCACGAGCAGTACTTC | CASSARGDHEQYF
- | TRBJ2-7 | TRBV18 | - | 17 | TGTGCCAGCTCACATTCCGCCGGGACACCTATACCCTACGAGCAGTACTTC | CASSHSAGTPIPYEQYF
- | TRBJ1-1 | TRBV7-7 | - | 16 | TGTGCCAGCAGTCAATTATCCTGGGAGTCGGACACTGAAGCTTTCTTT | CASSQLSWESDTEAFF
- | TRBJ2-7 | TRBV5-4 | - | 13 | TGTGCCAGCAGCTTGGATCAGGGGTACGAGCAGTACTTC | CASSLDQGYEQYF
- | TRBJ2-1 | TRBV7-8 | - | 15 | TGTGTCAGCAGCCCCGGCGGGTCAGGGGCCGGTGAGCAGTTCTTC | CVSSPGGSGAGEQFF
- | TRBJ1-4 | TRBV5-1 | - | 15 | TGCGCCAGCAGCTTATCCAATTGGGACGTGGGAAAACTGTTTTTT | CASSLSNWDVGKLFF
- | TRBJ2-7 | TRBV2 | TRBD1 | 13 | TGTGCCTCGAAGGGTGACAGGGGTACAGAGCAGTACTTC | CASKGDRGTEQYF
- | TRBJ2-3 | TRBV7-2 | - | 13 | TGTGCCAGCAGCAGGACACACACAGATACGCAGTATTTT | CASSRTHTDTQYF
few | TRBJ2-3 | TRBV4-1 | TRBD2 | 14 | TGCGCCAGCACCCGACTAGCGGGCACAGATACGCAGTATTTT | CASTRLAGTDTQYF
- | TRBJ2-2 | TRBV19 | - | 12 | TGTGCCAGTAGTATAGATAGTGAGGAGCTGTTTTTT | CASSIDSEELFF
- | TRBJ1-5 | TRBV4-2 | - | 14 | TGTGCCAGCAGCCCCCAAACCAGCAATCAGCCCCAGCATTTT | CASSPQTSNQPQHF
- | TRBJ2-4 | TRBV2 | - | 17 | TGTGCCAGCAGTGAAGAGTGGGCAGCCCTAGCCAAAAACATTCAGTACTTC | CASSEEWAALAKNIQYF
- | TRBJ2-5 | TRBV7-8 | TRBD1 | 13 | TGTGCCAGCAGCTTAGGGACAGGGGAGACCCAGTACTTC | CASSLGTGETQYF
- | TRBJ2-7 | TRBV4-1 | - | 14 | TGCGCCAGCAGCCCACAGGGCTCAGACTACGAGCAGTACTTC | CASSPQGSDYEQYF
once | TRBJ2-5 | TRBV11-1 | TRBD1 | 16 | TGTGCCAGCAGCTTAGGTGGGGCAGGGGGCAGAGAGACCCAGTACTTC | CASSLGGAGGRETQYF
- | TRBJ2-5 | TRBV4-3 | TRBD1 | 16 | TGCGCCAGCAGCCAAGATAGGTCAGGGGGACAAGAGACCCAGTACTTC | CASSQDRSGGQETQYF
many | TRBJ2-7 | TRBV27 | - | 12 | TGTGCCAGCAGTACTAGCTCCTACGAGCAGTACTTC | CASSTSSYEQYF
- | TRBJ1-1 | TRBV6-5 | TRBD1 | 15 | TGTGCCAGCAGTTCCGGGACAGGAGACCCCTATGAAGCTTTCTTT | CASSSGTGDPYEAFF
- | TRBJ2-7 | TRBV2 | TRBD1 | 12 | TGTGCCAGCATTGGACAGGGTTACGAGCAGTACTTC | CASIGQGYEQYF
- | TRBJ2-1 | TRBV4-3 | - | 16 | TGCGCCAGCAGCAAAGATGGACGGGAGACATGGAATGAGCAGTTCTTC | CASSKDGRETWNEQFF
- | TRBJ1-1 | TRBV6-6 | - | 13 | TGTGCCAGCAGTTACCCTATGAACACTGAAGCTTTCTTT | CASSYPMNTEAFF
- | TRBJ2-4 | TRBV2 | - | 18 | TGTGCCAGCAGTGGGTTAGGGCAGCTGGCGCTAGCCAAAAACATTCAGTACTTC | CASSGLGQLALAKNIQYF
- | TRBJ2-1 | TRBV18 | TRBD2 | 14 | TGTGCCAGCTCATCGAGGACTAGCCTCAATGAGCAGTTCTTC | CASSSRTSLNEQFF
- | TRBJ1-2 | TRBV5-1 | - | 20 | TGCGCCAGCAGCCCACTTCCGGCCCAAGACAGGCGAATTGCTAACTATGGCTACACCTTC | CASSPLPAQDRRIANYGYTF
- | TRBJ2-1 | TRBV30 | TRBD2 | 14 | TGTGCCTGGGGCCCTCGAGGCGGGAGGGCTGAGCAGTTCTTC | CAWGPRGGRAEQFF